The sequence of this T cell receptor (beta chain) was determined in a study of T cell changes during pregnancy in multiple sclerosis. The protocol was immunoSEQ multiplex PCR, while the TCRdb copy is restricted to in-frame clones and leaves out a portion. The table includes 15,000 to 20,000 clones, roughly 90% detected once. The origin of this receptor is a female donor in good health, enrolled as a control in a pregnancy study. The sample here was CD8+ T cells from peripheral blood mononuclear cells, taken after pregnancy.

This CDR3 reads CASQAGGSSGETQYF. CDR3 coding DNA: TGTGCCAGCCAGGCGGGCGGGAGTTCCGGAGAGACCCAGTACTTC. V gene TRBV7-9 combines with J gene TRBJ2-5; 7 positions match TRBD2. Germline V gene lookup returns CDR1 SEHNR and CDR2 FQNEAQ (reference sequence). The V segment lost 8 bases and the J segment 4 bases; nucleotides outside the gene matches: 13. The CDR3 has 15 amino acids.